Below are 5 T cell receptor beta chains sequenced from a single sample in a study of beta chain features in type 1 diabetes. Study-level points and caveats: People with Type 1 diabetes carried modestly yet significantly shorter TCRB CDR3s in all four CD4+ subsets.

Expressed TCRB transcripts were sequenced because the entire RNA isolate underwent reverse transcription. Here immunoSEQ multiplex PCR was the method, and the copy in TCRdb shows in-frame clones only, minus some. The table shows roughly 38,000 clones, with approximately 61% occurring only once. These receptors' antigens are unknown. The sequenced material came from Tregs from blood. Receptor source: a man younger than 40 with type 1 diabetes. Some clones in this sample may be carry-over from other donors' samples.

The rearrangement uses TRBV25-1 and TRBJ2-1; 12 positions agree with TRBD2. The germline CDR1 and CDR2 sequences are MGHDK and SYGVNS. CDR3 length: 16 residues. After removal of 4 bases from V and 7 bases from J, the junction contained 8 bases not matched to a gene. CDR3 bases: TGTGCCAGCAGTGCCCTAGCGGGGGGGCGACTAAATGAGCAGTTCTTC. Translated, it gives CASSALAGGRLNEQFF.

The chain combines TRBV7-2 with TRBJ2-1, with 12 positions matching TRBD2. The CDR3 runs 15 residues. V was clipped by 5 bases and J by 9 bases; unmatched bases: 8. Germline-derived CDR1 and CDR2 are SGHTA and FQGNSA. The chain's CDR3 is CASSELAGGGGEQFF. CDR3 nucleotide sequence: TGTGCCAGCAGCGAACTAGCGGGGGGCGGTGGTGAGCAGTTCTTC.

The chain recombines TRBV28 with TRBJ2-3; 7 positions match TRBD1. V trimming: 5 bases; J trimming: 3 bases; junction bases outside the gene matches: 5. Germline loops: CDR1 MDHEN, CDR2 SYDVKM. This CDR3 region has 14 residues. The CDR3 DNA reads TGTGCCAGCAGTACACTGGACAGGACAGATACGCAGTATTTT. Translating it yields CASSTLDRTDTQYF.

The chain couples TRBV9 to TRBJ2-5, with D tentatively TRBD1 (5 bases). The CDR3 consists of 15 residues. V lost 4 bases and J lost 0, with 13 bases in between. The germline V gene encodes CDR1 SGDLS and CDR2 YYNGEE. The CDR3 DNA follows: TGTGCCAGCAGCCCCCGTGGGGCCAACCAAGAGACCCAGTACTTC. Translated: CASSPRGANQETQYF.

The CDR3 sequence is CASSPQTGTGSDTIYF. CDR3 sequence (DNA): TGTGCCAGCTCACCTCAGACCGGGACAGGGAGTGACACCATATATTTT. The rearrangement joins TRBV18 to TRBJ1-3; 9 bases are shared with TRBD1. The CDR3 totals 16 residues. The V gene end was trimmed by 3 bases and the J gene end by 8 bases; junction bases not matched to a gene: 11. Germline V CDR1 and CDR2: KGHSH, LQKENI.